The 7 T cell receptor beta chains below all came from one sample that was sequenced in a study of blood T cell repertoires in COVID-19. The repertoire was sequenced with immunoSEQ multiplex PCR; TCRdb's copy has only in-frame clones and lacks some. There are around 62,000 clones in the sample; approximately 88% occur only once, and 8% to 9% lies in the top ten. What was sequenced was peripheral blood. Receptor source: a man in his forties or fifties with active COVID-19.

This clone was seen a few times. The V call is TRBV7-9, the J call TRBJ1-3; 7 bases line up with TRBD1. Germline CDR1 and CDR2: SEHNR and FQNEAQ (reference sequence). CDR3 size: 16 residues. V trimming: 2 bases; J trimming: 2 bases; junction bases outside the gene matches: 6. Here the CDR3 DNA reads TGTGCCAGCAGCTTATACGGGACAGAGACTGGAAACACCATATATTTT. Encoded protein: CASSLYGTETGNTIYF.

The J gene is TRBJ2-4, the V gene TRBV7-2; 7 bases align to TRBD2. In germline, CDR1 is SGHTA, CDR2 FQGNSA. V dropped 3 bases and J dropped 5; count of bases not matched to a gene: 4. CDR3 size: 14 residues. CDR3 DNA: TGTGCCAGCAGCTTGAGCGGGGCGCAAAACATTCAGTACTTC. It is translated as CASSLSGAQNIQYF.

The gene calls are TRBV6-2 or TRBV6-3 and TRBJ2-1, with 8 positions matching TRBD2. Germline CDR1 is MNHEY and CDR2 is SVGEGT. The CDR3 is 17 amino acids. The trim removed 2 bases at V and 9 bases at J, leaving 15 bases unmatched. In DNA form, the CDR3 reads TGTGCCAGCAGTTACGAACCGGGAGGGCCCCGGATGAGTGAGCAGTTCTTC. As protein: CASSYEPGGPRMSEQFF.

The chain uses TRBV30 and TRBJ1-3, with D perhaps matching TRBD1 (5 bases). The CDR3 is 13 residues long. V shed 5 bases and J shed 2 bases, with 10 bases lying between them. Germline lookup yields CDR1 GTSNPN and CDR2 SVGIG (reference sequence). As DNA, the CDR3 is TGTGCCTGGTCGGGGGGAACTGGAAACACCATATATTTT. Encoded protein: CAWSGGTGNTIYF.

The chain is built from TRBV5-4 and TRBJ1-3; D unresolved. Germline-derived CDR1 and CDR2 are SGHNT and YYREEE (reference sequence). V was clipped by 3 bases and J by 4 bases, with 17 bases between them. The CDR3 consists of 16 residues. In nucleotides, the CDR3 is TGTGCCAGCAGCTCCATCTCTCCCGGCGGGGGAAACACCATATATTTT. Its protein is CASSSISPGGGNTIYF.

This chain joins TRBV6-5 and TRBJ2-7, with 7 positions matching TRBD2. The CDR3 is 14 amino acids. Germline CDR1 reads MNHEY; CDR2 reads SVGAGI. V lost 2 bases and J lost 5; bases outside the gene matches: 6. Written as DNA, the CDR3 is TGTGCCAGCAGTTACGGGGGAGGGATCAACGAGCAGTACTTC. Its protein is CASSYGGGINEQYF.

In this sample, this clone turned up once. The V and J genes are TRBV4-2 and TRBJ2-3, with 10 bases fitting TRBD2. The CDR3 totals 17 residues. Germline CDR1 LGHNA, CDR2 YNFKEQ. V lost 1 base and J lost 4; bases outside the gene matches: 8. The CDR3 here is CASSQVVGLADADTQYF. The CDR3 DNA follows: TGTGCCAGCAGCCAAGTCGTAGGACTAGCGGATGCAGATACGCAGTATTTT.